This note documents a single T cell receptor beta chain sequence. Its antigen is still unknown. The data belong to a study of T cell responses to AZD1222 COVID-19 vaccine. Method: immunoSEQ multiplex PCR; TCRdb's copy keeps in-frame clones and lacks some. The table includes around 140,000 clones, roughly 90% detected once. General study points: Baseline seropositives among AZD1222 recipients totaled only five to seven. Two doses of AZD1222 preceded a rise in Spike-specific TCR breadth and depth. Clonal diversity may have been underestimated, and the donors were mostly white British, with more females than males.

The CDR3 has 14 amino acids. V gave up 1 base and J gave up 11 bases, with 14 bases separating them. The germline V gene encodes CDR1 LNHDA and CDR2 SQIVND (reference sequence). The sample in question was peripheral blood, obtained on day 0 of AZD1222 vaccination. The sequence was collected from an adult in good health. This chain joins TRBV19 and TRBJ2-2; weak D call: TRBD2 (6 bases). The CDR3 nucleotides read TGTGCCAGTAGTATAGGTGTCGGGGGTGGCGAGCTGTTTTTT. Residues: CASSIGVGGGELFF.